This T cell receptor (beta chain) was sequenced for a study of radiation and T cells in renal cell carcinoma (dated by TCRdb to the early 2020s). General notes on the study: In total, some 50 samples, comprising some 25 tumors and 27 peripheral blood samples, were subjected to TCR beta sequencing. Across all 50 or so samples, 4,016,671 unique CDR3 nucleotide sequences, encoding roughly 3 million unique CDR3 amino acid sequences, were identified. Findings and caveats that apply to the study as a whole: In blood, the top tumor clonotypes increased between baseline and 2 weeks post-radiation and then shrank by 4 weeks, which suggests that tumor-resident clones expanded only transiently. A greater number of dominant CDR3 motifs was detected in irradiated tumors than in control tumors, and a larger share of the repertoire was occupied by these motifs in irradiated tumors than in control tumors. Only small tumor regions of roughly 1 g were available, so intratumoral heterogeneity was not captured. The single-armed trial design could not address effects of radiation dose or scheduling on the TCR repertoire. Irradiated tumors showed higher TCR clonality than controls, with the top 100 clonotypes averaging around 54% of the repertoire versus 43% in nephrectomy-only tumors. Because pretreatment tumor biopsies were not available, the study could not determine whether clonotypes were already present within the tumor at baseline.

With respect to this clone: What antigen it recognizes has not been identified. The sample holds no much larger clone one base away, and base qualities are not on file. The sample holds other DNA sequences that translate to the same CDR3.

TCR beta libraries were generated from genomic DNA with the immunoSEQ kit, following the manufacturer's recommendations. Library preparation used a first multiplex PCR with proprietary primers, then a second PCR adding unique barcodes, with bead cleanups after each round. Each sample batch included a kit-provided positive control reaction and a negative control reaction. The final libraries were assessed on an Agilent 4200 TapeStation D1000 ScreenTape, pooled by volume, and quantified by qPCR. Sequencing was performed on an Illumina NextSeq500 with a MidOutput 150-cycle cartridge, and 156 Read1 and 15 Index1 cycles were run with kit custom primers. The pooled library was loaded at roughly 0.98 pM with a roughly 20% PhiX control spike-in. The source study handled its data this way. Vendor-processed data were analyzed in R, and a clonotype was defined as all T cells sharing the same CDR3 nucleotide sequence. For clone abundance analyses, frequencies were normalized to the 10,000 most abundant clones per sample. Public T cell clones, averaging fewer than five per sample, were removed before analysis. Dominant motif analysis used ImmunoMap with the PAM10 matrix, gap penalty 30 and homology threshold 0.3; motifs with cumulative frequency at least 0.01 counted as dominant. Tumor-enriched and baseline blood-enriched clonotypes were defined by at least a 32-fold difference in abundance between compartments. Tumor-blood repertoire similarity was measured with the Baroni-Urbani and Buser coefficient, and group comparisons used two-tailed Wilcoxon tests in R. Entries here come from immuneACCESS through TCRdb and include only in-frame sequences with V and J called. Some clones fail to appear in such tables; in the studies checked, an unresolved V gene covers under half of the shortfall, and the cause of the remainder is unknown. V and J calls and clone size are as listed in that table; D and trimming were resolved from the DNA. In all, the sample holds around 10,000 clones, and more than 60% of those were seen once. The top ten hold 16% of the sample.

The sample's time point label, decoded: tumor resected at nephrectomy. The sample's treatment or condition label, decoded: 15 Gy SBRT to primary tumor, nephrectomy 4 weeks later. Samples were obtained from a clinical trial, in which 15 Gy stereotactic body radiation therapy was delivered to primary renal cell carcinomas and nephrectomy was performed 4 weeks later. Every patient had renal cell carcinoma of clear cell pathology. The tumors were dissociated mechanically, digested with collagenase/hyaluronidase at 37 degrees C, processed in gentleMACS C tubes, and kept in liquid nitrogen. Genomic DNA for TCR sequencing was prepared using the QIAamp DNA Blood Mini Kit (Qiagen). Samples were included in the analyses only if all quality control checks were passed. This specimen was tumor tissue, taken from a patient whose treatment included radiotherapy and nephrectomy. The receptor was isolated from a woman in her fifties or sixties with renal cell carcinoma.

Here is the DNA: TGTGCCAGCAGCCCTACCGGACGGACTCCTGTGCCGGGGGAGCTGTTTTTT. Its protein product is CASSPTGRTPVPGELFF. The rearrangement combines TRBV5-4 with TRBJ2-2, and TRBD2 may be the D gene, going by 5 matching bases. From the germline V gene (reference sequence), CDR1 is SGHNT and CDR2 is YYREEE. V sheds 4 bases and J sheds 8 bases, leaving 24 bases between their ends. Its CDR3 holds 17 amino acids, cysteine through phenylalanine. Solely the CDR3 DNA is kept, with 51 bases framed from the first base.